Listed below are T cell receptor beta chains from one sample, sequenced in a study of radiation and T cells in renal cell carcinoma. TCRdb's copy holds only in-frame clones and misses some; the assay was immunoSEQ multiplex PCR. The repertoire holds some 120,000 clones, with roughly 80% as singletons. Source: blood, taken from a patient whose treatment included radiotherapy and nephrectomy. The receptors were sampled from a woman aged 60-75 years with renal cell carcinoma. Both conserved end residues are part of each CDR3. A D gene is named only where the DNA matches it firmly. Size is omitted from some rows. Given values are once, few, many or a class for expanded clones.

J | D | size | V | length | DNA | CDR3
TRBJ1-3 | TRBD1 | . | TRBV28 | 17 | TGTGCCAGCAGTCTATCGGACAGGGGGTTAGCGGGAAACACCATATATTTT | CASSLSDRGLAGNTIYF
TRBJ1-4 | TRBD1 | . | TRBV5-1 | 14 | TGCGCCAGCAATGAGGGACAGCCCTACATAAAACTGTTTTTT | CASNEGQPYIKLFF
TRBJ1-5 | . | . | TRBV2 | 13 | TGTGCCAGCAGTGTAGCGGGGCCCCAGCCCCAGCATTTT | CASSVAGPQPQHF
TRBJ2-7 | . | . | TRBV27 | 14 | TGTGCCAGCAGTTTAAATCCGGACTGGTTCGAGCAGTACTTC | CASSLNPDWFEQYF
TRBJ1-5 | . | few | TRBV15 | 15 | TGTGCCACCAGCAGAGAGGGTGGGGCCCATCAGCCCCAGCATTTT | CATSREGGAHQPQHF
TRBJ1-2 | . | once | TRBV7-2 | 13 | TGTGCCAGCAGCTTAGAGGAGTGGTCCGGCTACACCTTC | CASSLEEWSGYTF
TRBJ1-2 | TRBD1 | . | TRBV7-3 | 14 | TGTGCCAGCAGCCTGGCAGGGGGCGCTTTTGGCTACACCTTC | CASSLAGGAFGYTF
TRBJ2-1 | TRBD2 | . | TRBV19 | 15 | TGTGCCAGCCGCACTAGCGGGAGCTCCTACAATGAGCAGTTCTTC | CASRTSGSSYNEQFF
TRBJ1-2 | TRBD1 | . | TRBV5-6 | 13 | TGTGCCAGCAGCTGGGGCGGACAGGGGGGCTACACCTTC | CASSWGGQGGYTF
TRBJ2-5 | . | . | TRBV5-8 | 13 | TGTGCCAGCAGCTTGGAGGGGGGAGAGACCCAGTACTTC | CASSLEGGETQYF
TRBJ2-7 | . | . | TRBV7-6 | 14 | TGTGCCAGCAGCTTAGGGTCGGAATCCTACGAGCAGTACTTC | CASSLGSESYEQYF
TRBJ2-2 | . | . | TRBV7-9 | 13 | TGTGCCAGCAGGCTTGACGCCTCCGGGGAGCTGTTTTTT | CASRLDASGELFF
TRBJ2-1 | TRBD1 | . | TRBV7-9 | 13 | TGTGCCAGCAGCAGGACAGGGCGCAATGAGCAGTTCTTC | CASSRTGRNEQFF
TRBJ2-2 | . | . | TRBV7-3 | 14 | TGTGCCAGCAGCCCGGCGGGGAAGGTCGGGGAGCTGTTTTTT | CASSPAGKVGELFF
TRBJ1-2 | . | . | TRBV18 | 13 | TGTGCCAGCTCACCACAAGTCCCTGGTGGCTACACCTTC | CASSPQVPGGYTF
TRBJ2-1 | TRBD1 | . | TRBV10-3 | 14 | TGTGCCATCTCCCGGGACAGGGACCACAATGAGCAGTTCTTC | CAISRDRDHNEQFF
TRBJ2-2 | . | . | TRBV4-1 | 16 | TGCGCCAGCAGCCATCGACTGGACAGTAACACCGGGGAGCTGTTTTTT | CASSHRLDSNTGELFF
TRBJ2-7 | . | . | TRBV5-1 | 14 | TGCGCCAGCAGCTTGGCAGGGAGCTCCTACGAGCAGTACTTC | CASSLAGSSYEQYF
TRBJ2-2 | . | . | TRBV9 | 13 | TGTGCCAGCGGTCGAGTAAACACCGGGGAGCTGTTTTTT | CASGRVNTGELFF
TRBJ2-1 | . | . | TRBV19 | 15 | TGTGCCAGTAGTATAGGGGCAGGGTCCCACAATGAGCAGTTCTTC | CASSIGAGSHNEQFF